Listed here are 28 T cell receptor beta chains from one sample, sequenced in a study of cytomegalovirus exposure and HLA in healthy donors. Primers for the PCR totalled 60 Vbeta and 13 Jbeta. Data came from immunoSEQ multiplex PCR; TCRdb stores just in-frame clones and leaves some out. The profile shows approximately 90,000 clones, more than 70% of them singletons. Sample: PBMCs. These receptors all stem from a man aged 40-49 years in good health and CMV-seronegative.

This clone has a handful of counts. The chain has TRBV7-8 and TRBJ1-2, with 8 bases lining up with TRBD1. Germline CDR1 is SGHVS and CDR2 is FQNEAQ. J was trimmed by 2 bases and V by 0 bases; bases with no gene match: 2. The CDR3 length is 15 residues. CDR3: CASSLARDRNYGYTF. The CDR3 nucleotides read TGTGCCAGCAGCTTAGCACGGGACAGGAACTATGGCTACACCTTC.

The chain recombines TRBV5-6 with TRBJ2-3; D not resolved. V was clipped by 2 bases and J by 2 bases, with 6 bases between them. Germline CDR1 is SGHDT and CDR2 is YYEEEE. The length of the CDR3 is 13 residues. Here the CDR3 reads CASSFGSTDTQYF. In nucleotides, the CDR3 is TGTGCCAGCAGCTTCGGTTCCACAGATACGCAGTATTTT.

This clone occurred a few times. This chain's CDR3 is CASSYLGGRGEEQYF. The CDR3 coding sequence is TGCGCCAGCAGCTACCTGGGGGGGAGGGGCGAGGAGCAGTACTTC. This chain links TRBV5-1 with TRBJ2-7, with 7 bases identical to TRBD2. J was trimmed by 7 bases and V by 3 bases; bases with no gene match: 13. This CDR3 contains 15 residues. The germline V gene encodes CDR1 SGHRS and CDR2 YFSETQ. Filled out from reference TRBV5-1 and TRBJ2-7, the complete variable domain reads KAGVTQTPRYLIKTRGQQVTLSCSPISGHRSVSWYQQTPGQGLQFLFEYFSETQRNKGNFPGRFSGRQFSNSRSEMNVSTLELGDSALYLCASSYLGGRGEEQYFGPGTRLTVT.

J is TRBJ2-3 and V is TRBV10-2; D may be TRBD1 (6 bases). Trimming took off 10 bases at V and 6 bases at J, with 23 bases between the two ends. This CDR3 comprises 15 residues. Germline CDR1 and CDR2: WSHSY and SAAADI. The DNA for the CDR3 is TGCGCCACCCTCGGATGGACAGACCTGGGCGATACGCAGTATTTT. Translation: CATLGWTDLGDTQYF.

The chain carries TRBV14 and TRBJ2-1; 8 nucleotides agree with TRBD2. Germline V gene data show CDR1 as SGHDN and CDR2 as FVKESK. The CDR3 has 16 amino acids. The V gene end was trimmed by 0 bases and the J gene end by 1 base; junction bases not matched to a gene: 2. In DNA, the CDR3 is TGTGCCAGCAGCCAAGAACGGGGGGGTTCCTACAATGAGCAGTTCTTC. It encodes CASSQERGGSYNEQFF. The whole variable domain, filled in from reference TRBV14 and TRBJ2-1, reads EAGVTQFPSHSVIEKGQTVTLRCDPISGHDNLYWYRRVMGKEIKFLLHFVKESKQDESGMPNNRFLAERTGGTYSTLKVQPAELEDSGVYFCASSQERGGSYNEQFFGPGTRLTVL.

This clone has more than one count but fewer than ten. This chain uses TRBV4-1 with TRBJ2-3; no clear D gene. Trimming pared 2 bases from V and 8 bases from J, leaving 11 bases between. The CDR3 totals 13 residues. The germline V gene has CDR1 MGHRA and CDR2 YSYEKL. The CDR3 reads CASSQTNPGTQYF. CDR3 nucleotides: TGCGCCAGCAGCCAAACTAATCCCGGTACGCAGTATTTT.

J is TRBJ1-6 and V is TRBV6-5, with D perhaps matching TRBD1 (6 bases). Germline V gene data show CDR1 as MNHEY and CDR2 as SVGAGI. V was clipped by 2 bases and J by 9 bases, with 14 bases between them. The CDR3 runs 15 residues. Here the CDR3 reads CASSYDQGTSSPLHF. The DNA of the CDR3 is TGTGCCAGCAGTTACGACCAGGGGACAAGTTCACCCCTCCACTTT.

V gene TRBV11-1 combines with J gene TRBJ2-2; D is undetermined. The V and J ends lost 4 bases and 5 bases respectively, with 17 bases between them. Germline-derived CDR1 and CDR2 are SGHAT and FQDESV (reference sequence). The CDR3 is 16 residues long. The CDR3 is CASSSLVGILTGELFF. The CDR3 nucleotides are TGTGCCAGCAGCTCGCTGGTGGGCATCCTTACCGGGGAGCTGTTTTTT.

The sample holds a few counts of this clone. This chain connects TRBV2 to TRBJ2-5; D possibly corresponds to TRBD2 (5 bases). The CDR3 covers 14 residues. Germline V CDR1 and CDR2: SNHLY, FYNNEI. Trimming took off 3 bases at V and 7 bases at J, with 15 bases between the two ends. The CDR3 DNA reads TGTGCCAGCAGTGATCGAGCGGCGGCGGGGACCCAGTACTTC. Protein: CASSDRAAAGTQYF.

This clone occurred a few times. This rearrangement joins TRBV6-1 to TRBJ1-1; D is unclear. Germline lookup yields CDR1 MNHNS and CDR2 SASEGT. V gave up 2 bases and J gave up 5 bases, with 9 bases separating them. The CDR3 runs 13 residues. The CDR3 reads CASSETRITEAFF. The CDR3 DNA is TGTGCCAGCAGTGAAACCAGGATAACTGAAGCTTTCTTT.

This clone showed up just a few times. The V call is TRBV28, the J call TRBJ2-7; TRBD1 aligns across 9 bases. With 3 bases clipped from V and 5 bases from J, the junction kept 11 bases outside the gene matches. This CDR3 has 16 residues. Germline assignment: CDR1 MDHEN and CDR2 SYDVKM. CDR3 loop: CASSFDAGTGYHEQYF. CDR3 bases: TGTGCCAGCAGTTTTGACGCGGGGACAGGGTACCACGAGCAGTACTTC.

This clone has only a few counts. This chain connects TRBV7-2 to TRBJ1-1, with 7 bases identical to TRBD1. CDR3 size: 15 residues. From germline, CDR1 is SGHTA and CDR2 FQGNSA. Losses at the gene ends were 5 bases for V and 2 bases for J; bases not matched to a gene: 8. The CDR3 DNA is TGTGCCAGCAGCCATAGAGGGACAGCTAACACTGAAGCTTTCTTT. Its translation is CASSHRGTANTEAFF.

V usage is TRBV12-5 and J usage is TRBJ1-3; D is uncertain. V was clipped by 6 bases and J by 4 bases, with 10 bases between them. The germline V gene has CDR1 LGHNT and CDR2 FRNRAP. The CDR3 extends over 13 amino acids. CDR3 protein: CASGRDFGNTIYF. In DNA form, the CDR3 reads TGTGCTAGTGGACGGGATTTCGGAAACACCATATATTTT.

The rearrangement links TRBV7-6 to TRBJ2-7, with D perhaps TRBD1 (6 bases). Germline CDR1 and CDR2: SGHVS and FNYEAQ. Deletions cut 5 bases from V and 4 bases from J, with 9 bases between. This CDR3 has 12 amino acids. CDR3 nucleotides: TGTGCCAGCAGCCGAAGGGGGTACGAGCAGTACTTC. Translated: CASSRRGYEQYF.

V usage is TRBV7-3 and J usage is TRBJ1-1; 12 bases align to TRBD1. Germline CDR1 is SGHTA and CDR2 is FQGTGA. The CDR3 has 16 amino acids. The junction had 9 bases not matched to a gene; V was cut back by 0 bases and J by 10 bases. The CDR3 DNA follows: TGTGCCAGCAGCTTAACGTTAATGGGACAGGGGGCTCGAGCTTTCTTT. This encodes CASSLTLMGQGARAFF.

The rearrangement uses TRBV5-6 and TRBJ2-7; 7 nucleotides match TRBD2. Germline assignment: CDR1 SGHDT and CDR2 YYEEEE. The length of the CDR3 is 17 residues. The junction had 15 bases not matched to a gene; V was cut back by 3 bases and J by 3 bases. This CDR3 is CASSSHLAGIFYYEQYF. As DNA, the CDR3 is TGTGCCAGCAGCTCCCACTTAGCGGGTATATTCTACTACGAGCAGTACTTC.

The V gene is TRBV7-9, the J gene TRBJ1-5; TRBD1 might be the D (6 bases). The CDR3 contains 14 residues. Trimming left V 4 bases short and J 6 bases short, with 13 bases between. Germline V lookup: CDR1 SEHNR, CDR2 FQNEAQ (reference sequence). The CDR3 nucleotides read TGTGCCAGCAGCTCAGGAACAGGGCGTCAGCCCCAGCATTTT. Translated, it gives CASSSGTGRQPQHF.

Regarding this clone: Relative to the germline gene, one junction end is altered; a read error may explain this. The chain employs TRBV7-9 and TRBJ2-7, with 7 bases that match TRBD1. Per germline, CDR1 SEHNR and CDR2 FQNEAQ (reference sequence). The CDR3 runs 15 residues. The CDR3 loop reads CSSSPRDSRSYEQYF. Here the CDR3 DNA reads TGTTCCAGCAGCCCAAGGGACAGCCGCTCCTACGAGCAGTACTTC.

The CDR3 DNA sequence: TGTGCCTGGAGAAAACCGGGACAGGGGCTTATGGGAGGCTACACCTTC. Encoded protein: CAWRKPGQGLMGGYTF. This chain joins TRBV30 and TRBJ1-2, with 10 bases matching TRBD1. Trimming at V came to 3 bases and at J to 8 bases, leaving 15 bases not matched to a gene. This CDR3 spans 16 amino acids. Germline-derived CDR1 and CDR2 are GTSNPN and SVGIG (reference sequence).

The rearrangement joins TRBV9 to TRBJ2-6; perhaps TRBD1 as D (6 bases). Germline V gene lookup returns CDR1 SGDLS and CDR2 YYNGEE. The CDR3 is made up of 15 amino acids. V gave up 3 bases and J gave up 0 bases, with 7 bases separating them. The DNA for the CDR3 is TGTGCCAGCAGCGGACAGGCCTCTGGGGCCAACGTCCTGACTTTC. It is translated as CASSGQASGANVLTF.

The table lists this clone with a few counts. The chain couples TRBV14 to TRBJ1-3; a possible D gene is TRBD1 (5 bases). Germline loops: CDR1 SGHDN, CDR2 FVKESK. CDR3 length: 15 amino acids. Trimming cost V 1 base and J 3 bases, with 10 bases left between them. CDR3 coding DNA: TGTGCCAGCAGCCAAGCCGGGACTCGTGGAAACACCATATATTTT. Its translation: CASSQAGTRGNTIYF. Using reference TRBV14 and TRBJ1-3 for the parts outside the CDR3, the full variable domain is EAGVTQFPSHSVIEKGQTVTLRCDPISGHDNLYWYRRVMGKEIKFLLHFVKESKQDESGMPNNRFLAERTGGTYSTLKVQPAELEDSGVYFCASSQAGTRGNTIYFGEGSWLTVV.

This chain uses TRBV30 with TRBJ2-2; 11 bases are shared with TRBD1. This CDR3 comprises 15 residues. The junction had 7 bases not matched to a gene; V was cut back by 3 bases and J by 7 bases. Germline V gives CDR1 GTSNPN, CDR2 SVGIG (reference sequence). The CDR3 nucleotides are TGTGCCTGGAGGCCCCGGGACAGGGGGTTCGGGGAGCTGTTTTTT. Protein sequence: CAWRPRDRGFGELFF.

The J gene is TRBJ2-7, the V gene TRBV5-1; 15 bases match TRBD2. The CDR3 consists of 15 residues. Per germline, CDR1 SGHRS and CDR2 YFSETQ. V was pared by 4 bases and J by 4 bases, with 3 bases of the junction left unmatched. In DNA, the CDR3 is TGCGCCAGCAGCACGGGACTAGCGGGGGGATACGAGCAGTACTTC. It encodes CASSTGLAGGYEQYF.

This rearrangement joins TRBV7-9 to TRBJ1-2; no reliable D call. V gave up 2 bases and J gave up 3 bases, with 7 bases separating them. In germline, CDR1 is SEHNR, CDR2 FQNEAQ (reference sequence). There are 13 residues in the CDR3. This CDR3 reads CASSLSPHYGYTF. The CDR3 DNA is TGTGCCAGCAGCTTAAGCCCCCACTATGGCTACACCTTC.

This clone has a single count. The chain employs TRBV7-9 and TRBJ2-5; D uncertain. The better agreement between TRBJ2-7 and the DNA end casts doubt on the J call. The CDR3 covers 17 residues. CDR1 and CDR2 from the germline V gene are SEHNR and FQNEAQ (reference sequence). CDR3 sequence: CASSFARRRYSSYEQYF. Written as DNA, the CDR3 is TGTGCCAGCAGCTTCGCCCGTCGGCGCTATAGCTCCTACGAGCAGTACTTC.

The chain recombines TRBV2 with TRBJ2-7; D uncertain. The CDR3 extends over 16 amino acids. The V gene's germline CDR1 is SNHLY and CDR2 FYNNEI. Deletions cut 3 bases from V and 0 bases from J, with 15 bases between. CDR3 coding DNA: TGTGCCAGCAGTGAGTATAGTGACTTCAGCTCCTACGAGCAGTACTTC. The encoded protein is CASSEYSDFSSYEQYF.

The gene calls are TRBV5-6 and TRBJ1-1; TRBD1 is a possible D gene (6 bases). Deletions cut 0 bases from V and 4 bases from J, with 13 bases between. From germline, CDR1 is SGHDT and CDR2 YYEEEE. The CDR3 is 15 amino acids. In DNA form, the CDR3 reads TGTGCCAGCAGCTTGGAATGGGGGCCTGGCACTGAAGCTTTCTTT. Amino acids: CASSLEWGPGTEAFF.

This clone was seen a handful of times. The chain uses TRBV5-1 and TRBJ2-2; maybe TRBD2 (6 bases). Germline values: CDR1 SGHRS, CDR2 YFSETQ. Trimming pared 3 bases from V and 1 base from J, leaving 13 bases between. CDR3 size: 16 residues. In DNA form, the CDR3 reads TGCGCCAGCAGCTGGAGGGCCGGGGAGAACACCGGGGAGCTGTTTTTT. Protein: CASSWRAGENTGELFF. Full variable domain (outside the CDR3, taken from reference TRBV5-1 and TRBJ2-2): KAGVTQTPRYLIKTRGQQVTLSCSPISGHRSVSWYQQTPGQGLQFLFEYFSETQRNKGNFPGRFSGRQFSNSRSEMNVSTLELGDSALYLCASSWRAGENTGELFFGEGSRLTVL.